The clone carrying this T cell receptor (beta chain) was found once. Germline CDR1 KGHSH, CDR2 LQKENI. The CDR3 sequence is 14 residues long. V was pared by 8 bases and J by 2 bases, with 6 bases of the junction left unmatched. Using immunoSEQ multiplex PCR, the repertoire was profiled, and TCRdb retains in-frame clones only, with some absent. Of about 160,000 clones in the sample, over 75% were seen once. This record comes from a study of blood T cell repertoires in COVID-19. Study-wide context: The United States, Italy and Spain provided the acute and convalescent COVID-19 samples. PBMCs, B-cell-depleted T cells, or T cells provided the cDNA or gDNA that made up the material.

Participant ages covered about 18 to 95 years across some 25 US areas. Categorization into cohorts depended on clinical history that participants reported. The TCR comes from a woman aged 40-49 years with acute COVID-19. The chain couples TRBV18 to TRBJ1-5; 7 bases agree with TRBD1. The material sequenced was PBMCs or T cells enriched from blood (not recorded which). CDR3 residues: CASQSTGGNQPQHF. The DNA of the CDR3 is TGTGCCAGCCAAAGTACAGGGGGCAATCAGCCCCAGCATTTT.